The T cell receptor beta chain under discussion was sequenced for a study of spatial heterogeneity in lung cancer. Study summary: More beta-chain than alpha-chain sequences were consistently detected.

Every individual TCR cDNA molecule carried its own unique molecular identifier, which allowed correction of PCR and sequencing errors. TCRdb re-called the 5' RACE reads through MiXCR, storing one row per CDR3 protein. The sample has 23,000 or so distinct CDR3 sequences, approximately 4.8% seen once. The sample holds many counts of this clonotype. Time point in this sample: sample taken at primary tumor resection. There were 72 donors, all of them untreated patients with early-stage non-small cell lung cancer. Whole RNA obtained from tumor, nontumor lung or frozen PBMC underwent sequencing without sorting. This CDR3 is 14 amino acids long. V lost 1 base, J lost 12 bases, and 16 bases lay in between. Germline V lookup: CDR1 SGHDN, CDR2 FVKESK.

The chain is built from TRBV14 and TRBJ2-4; D not resolved. This clonotype was obtained from a male donor with early-stage non-small cell lung cancer. The sample was PBMCs, taken at surgery. The CDR3 region is CASSQGFPPRPQYF. The DNA for the CDR3 is TGTGCCAGCAGCCAAGGTTTCCCCCCAAGGCCTCAGTACTTC.